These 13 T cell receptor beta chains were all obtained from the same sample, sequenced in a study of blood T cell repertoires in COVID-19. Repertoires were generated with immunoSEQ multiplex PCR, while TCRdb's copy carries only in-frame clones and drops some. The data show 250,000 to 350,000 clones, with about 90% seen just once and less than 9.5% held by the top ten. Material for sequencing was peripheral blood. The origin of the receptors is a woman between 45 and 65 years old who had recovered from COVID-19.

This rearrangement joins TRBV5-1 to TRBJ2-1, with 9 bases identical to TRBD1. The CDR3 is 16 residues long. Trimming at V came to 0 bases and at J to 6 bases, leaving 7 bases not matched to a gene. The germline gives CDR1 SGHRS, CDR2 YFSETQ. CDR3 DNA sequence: TGCGCCAGCAGCTTGGTTGCAGGACAGGGGTTCAATGAGCAGTTCTTC. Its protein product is CASSLVAGQGFNEQFF.

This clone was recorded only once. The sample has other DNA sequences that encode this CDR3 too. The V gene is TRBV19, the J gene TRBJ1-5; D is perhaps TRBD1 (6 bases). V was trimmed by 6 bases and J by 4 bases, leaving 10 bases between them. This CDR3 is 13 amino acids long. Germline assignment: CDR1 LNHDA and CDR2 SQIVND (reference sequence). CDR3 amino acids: CASRQGTNQPQHF. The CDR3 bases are TGTGCCAGTAGACAGGGAACAAATCAGCCCCAGCATTTT.

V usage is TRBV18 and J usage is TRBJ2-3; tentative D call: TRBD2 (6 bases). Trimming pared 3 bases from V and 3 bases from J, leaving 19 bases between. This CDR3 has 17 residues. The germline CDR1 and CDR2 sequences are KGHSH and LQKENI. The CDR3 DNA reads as TGTGCCAGCTCACCTAGGCAAAGCGGGCTTGGGACAGATACGCAGTATTTT. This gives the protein CASSPRQSGLGTDTQYF.

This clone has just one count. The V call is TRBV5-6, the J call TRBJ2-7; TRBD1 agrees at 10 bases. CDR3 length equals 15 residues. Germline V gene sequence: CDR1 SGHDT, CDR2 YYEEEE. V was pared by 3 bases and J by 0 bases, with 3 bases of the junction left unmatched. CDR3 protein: CASSWTGGPSYEQYF. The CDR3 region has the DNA TGTGCCAGCAGCTGGACAGGGGGACCCTCCTACGAGCAGTACTTC.

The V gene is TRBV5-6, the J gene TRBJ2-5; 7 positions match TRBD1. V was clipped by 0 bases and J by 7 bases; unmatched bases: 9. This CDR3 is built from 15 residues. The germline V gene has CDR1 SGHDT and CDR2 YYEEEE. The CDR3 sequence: CASSLATGTFGTQYF. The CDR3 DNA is TGTGCCAGCAGCTTGGCGACAGGGACATTCGGGACCCAGTACTTC.

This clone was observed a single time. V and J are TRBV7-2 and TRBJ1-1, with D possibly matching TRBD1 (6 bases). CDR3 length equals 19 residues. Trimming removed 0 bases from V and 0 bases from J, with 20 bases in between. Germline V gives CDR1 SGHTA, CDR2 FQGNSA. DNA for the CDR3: TGTGCCAGCAGCTTAGCGCCTCACCAACAGGGATCCATGAACACTGAAGCTTTCTTT. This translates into CASSLAPHQQGSMNTEAFF.

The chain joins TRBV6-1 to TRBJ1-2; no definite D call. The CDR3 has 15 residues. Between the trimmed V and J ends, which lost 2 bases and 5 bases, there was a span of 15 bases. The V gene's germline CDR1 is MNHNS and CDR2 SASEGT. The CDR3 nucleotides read TGTGCCAGCAGTGAACGATGGGGAGGGAGATATGGCTACACCTTC. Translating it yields CASSERWGGRYGYTF.

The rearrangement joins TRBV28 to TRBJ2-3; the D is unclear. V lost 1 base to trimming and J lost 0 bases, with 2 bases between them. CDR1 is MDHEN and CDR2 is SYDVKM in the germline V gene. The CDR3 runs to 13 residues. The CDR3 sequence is CASSLSSTDTQYF. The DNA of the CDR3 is TGTGCCAGCAGTTTATCTAGCACAGATACGCAGTATTTT.

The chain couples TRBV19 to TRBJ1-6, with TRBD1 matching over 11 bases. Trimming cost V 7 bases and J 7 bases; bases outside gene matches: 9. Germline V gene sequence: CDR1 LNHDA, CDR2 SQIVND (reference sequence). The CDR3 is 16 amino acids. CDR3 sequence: CASTRRTGGRNSPLHF. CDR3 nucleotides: TGTGCCAGTACTAGGAGGACAGGGGGCAGGAATTCACCCCTCCACTTT.

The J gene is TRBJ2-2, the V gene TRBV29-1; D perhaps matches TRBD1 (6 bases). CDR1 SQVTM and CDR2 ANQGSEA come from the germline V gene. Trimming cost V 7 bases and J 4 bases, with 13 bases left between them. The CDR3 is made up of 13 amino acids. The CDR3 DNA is TGCAGCGGGACAGTCGGAGGCACCGGGGAGCTGTTTTTT. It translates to CSGTVGGTGELFF.

CDR3 amino acids: CASRDPGGAYNEQFF. The CDR3 DNA follows: TGTGCCAGTAGGGATCCGGGGGGAGCCTACAATGAGCAGTTCTTC. The V gene is TRBV28, the J gene TRBJ2-1; 7 bases agree with TRBD2. The CDR3 runs 15 residues. V lost 9 bases, J lost 2 bases, and 10 bases stayed unmatched. Germline lookup yields CDR1 MDHEN and CDR2 SYDVKM. Full variable domain (outside the CDR3, taken from reference TRBV28 and TRBJ2-1): DVKVTQSSRYLVKRTGEKVFLECVQDMDHENMFWYRQDPGLGLRLIYFSYDVKMKEKGDIPEGYSVSREKKERFSLILESASTNQTSMYLCASRDPGGAYNEQFFGPGTRLTVL.

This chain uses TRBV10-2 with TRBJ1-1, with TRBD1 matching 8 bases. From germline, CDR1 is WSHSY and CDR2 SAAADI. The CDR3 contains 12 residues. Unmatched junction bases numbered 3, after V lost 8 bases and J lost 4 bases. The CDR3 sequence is CASGTGGTEAFF. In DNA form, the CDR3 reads TGCGCCAGCGGGACAGGCGGCACTGAAGCTTTCTTT.

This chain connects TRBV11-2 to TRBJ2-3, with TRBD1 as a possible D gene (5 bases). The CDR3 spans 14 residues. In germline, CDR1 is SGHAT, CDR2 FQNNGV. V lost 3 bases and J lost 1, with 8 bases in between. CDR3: CASSFGRGTDTQYF. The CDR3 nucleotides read TGTGCCAGCAGCTTCGGCAGGGGCACAGATACGCAGTATTTT.